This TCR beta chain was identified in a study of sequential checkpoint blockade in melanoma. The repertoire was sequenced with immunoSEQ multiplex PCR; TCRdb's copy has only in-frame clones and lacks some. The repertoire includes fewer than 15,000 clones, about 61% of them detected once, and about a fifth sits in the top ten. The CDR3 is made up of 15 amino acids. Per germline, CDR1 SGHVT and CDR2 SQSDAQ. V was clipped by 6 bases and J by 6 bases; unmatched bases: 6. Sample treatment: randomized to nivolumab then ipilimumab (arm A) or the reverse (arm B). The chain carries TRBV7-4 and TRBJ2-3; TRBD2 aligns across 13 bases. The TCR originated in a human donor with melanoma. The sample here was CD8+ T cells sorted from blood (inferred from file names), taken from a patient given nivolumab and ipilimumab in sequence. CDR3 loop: CASRRTSGGSDTQYF. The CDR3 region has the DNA TGTGCCAGCAGACGGACTAGCGGGGGATCTGATACGCAGTATTTT.